This T cell receptor (beta chain) appears in the sequencing data of a study of T cell changes during pregnancy in multiple sclerosis. CDR3 size: 14 residues. Germline V gene lookup returns CDR1 SGHVS and CDR2 FNYEAQ. V was pared by 5 bases and J by 5 bases, with 13 bases between. This clone was observed once. Here immunoSEQ multiplex PCR was the method, and the copy in TCRdb shows in-frame clones only, minus some. The sample records 100,000 or so clones, 80% to 95% being singletons. Source: peripheral blood, taken in the second trimester of pregnancy. V usage is TRBV7-6 and J usage is TRBJ2-1; maybe TRBD1 (5 bases). The TCR originated in a female donor with multiple sclerosis, enrolled in a pregnancy study. CDR3 nucleotides: TGTGCCAGCAGCCCCCTGGGGCGGAACAATGAGCAGTTCTTC. It codes for CASSPLGRNNEQFF.